The 20 T cell receptor beta chains given below trace back to one sample, sequenced in a study of monozygotic twins with inflammatory bowel disease. TCRdb reprocessed the 5' RACE reads, with one entry per CDR3 protein and no DNA. The sample table includes some 450,000 distinct CDR3 sequences. Sample: blood. These receptors all stem from a human donor with ulcerative colitis or Crohn's disease, or a healthy co-twin of an affected twin (not recorded which).

The CDR3 reads CASSPQRGSSSYEQYF. The V call is TRBV5-5, the J call TRBJ2-7. The CDR3 is 16 amino acids. The germline gives CDR1 SGHKS, CDR2 YYEKEE (reference sequence).

V gene TRBV30 combines with J gene TRBJ1-5; TCRdb reports TRBD1, a call that lacks DNA to check it against. In germline, CDR1 is GTSNPN, CDR2 SVGIG (reference sequence). The CDR3 is 13 residues long. This CDR3 is CAWSVGGFQPQHF.

The J gene is TRBJ2-3, the V gene TRBV19; TCRdb designates TRBD1, a call that cannot be tested without DNA. The CDR3 loop spans 14 amino acids. CDR1 and CDR2 (germline): LNHDA, SQIVND (reference sequence). CDR3: CASSISGTTDTQYF.

This rearrangement joins TRBV5-1 to TRBJ2-2. CDR1 is SGHRS and CDR2 is YFSETQ in the germline V gene. The CDR3 has 16 residues. CDR3 loop: CASSPEANVGAGELFF.

V and J are TRBV4-3 and TRBJ1-2; TCRdb picks TRBD1, but there is no DNA to check that call. The CDR3 is made up of 17 amino acids. Germline lookup yields CDR1 LGHNA and CDR2 YSLEER. The CDR3 loop reads CASSQETPGQTHYGYTF.

The chain has TRBV6-1 and TRBJ1-2; absent DNA, TCRdb's TRBD1 call cannot be checked. CDR1 MNHNS and CDR2 SASEGT come from the germline V gene. The CDR3 is 15 amino acids. CDR3: CASTNRDRRVDGYTF.

The chain joins TRBV7-8 to TRBJ2-7; TCRdb selects TRBD1, and the lack of DNA leaves this call unchecked. Germline lookup yields CDR1 SGHVS and CDR2 FQNEAQ. This CDR3 is 15 amino acids long. CDR3 sequence reads: CASSLGFYGTYEQYF.

V usage is TRBV5-1 and J usage is TRBJ2-7. The CDR3 totals 15 residues. CDR1 and CDR2 (germline): SGHRS, YFSETQ. CDR3 sequence: CASSLGGTTNYEQYF.

V usage is TRBV7-3 and J usage is TRBJ2-3; TCRdb's assignment of TRBD2 cannot be checked, as there is no DNA. Germline CDR1 SGHTA, CDR2 FQGTGA. This CDR3 contains 15 residues. CDR3 sequence: CASSPWSGNTDTQYF.

This sequence joins TRBV12-3 or TRBV12-4 and TRBJ2-5; the D gene TCRdb calls, TRBD1, cannot be checked with no DNA. There are 13 residues in the CDR3. CDR3 sequence reads: CASTWGGQETQYF.

The CDR3 sequence: CASSSQGQANSPLHF. The chain links TRBV7-8 to TRBJ1-6; TCRdb proposes TRBD1, but this gene call is untestable without DNA. The length of the CDR3 is 15 residues. CDR1 and CDR2 from the germline V gene are SGHVS and FQNEAQ.

V is TRBV11-2 and J is TRBJ2-2; the D call from TCRdb, TRBD1, cannot be confirmed without DNA. The CDR3 is 16 amino acids. Germline V lookup: CDR1 SGHAT, CDR2 FQNNGV. The CDR3: CASSSPDSTNTGELFF.

The V and J genes are TRBV6-1 and TRBJ2-6. Germline V gene data show CDR1 as MNHNS and CDR2 as SASEGT. The CDR3 is 15 residues long. The CDR3 sequence: CASSVGYTGVNVLTF.

V usage is TRBV18 and J usage is TRBJ2-5; TCRdb outputs TRBD1, but without DNA this stays unchecked. In germline, CDR1 is KGHSH, CDR2 LQKENI. The CDR3 loop spans 13 amino acids. The CDR3 is CASSPVPRETQYF.

This chain links TRBV11-2 with TRBJ2-2; the D call of TRBD2 rests on TCRdb alone, since no DNA is present to check it. The CDR3 sequence is 18 residues long. CDR1 is SGHAT and CDR2 is FQNNGV in the germline V gene. CDR3: CASSLSMAGGPRTGELFF.

The chain combines TRBV2 with TRBJ1-4; the TRBD1 assignment by TCRdb is unverifiable without DNA. Germline CDR1 SNHLY, CDR2 FYNNEI. The CDR3 runs to 14 residues. CDR3: CASMRDREAEKLFF.

The chain carries TRBV18 and TRBJ2-6; lacking DNA, the TRBD1 call made by TCRdb goes unchecked. This CDR3 is 17 amino acids long. The germline CDR1 and CDR2 sequences are KGHSH and LQKENI. The CDR3 sequence is CASSPPRGPGGANVLTF.

The chain is built from TRBV29-1 and TRBJ2-7; TCRdb gives TRBD2 as the D gene, but with no DNA this cannot be confirmed. CDR3 length: 14 amino acids. CDR1 is SQVTM and CDR2 is ANQGSEA in the germline V gene. The CDR3 spells CSVVSGSGSYEQYF.

The V call is TRBV5-1, the J call TRBJ2-1; there is no DNA to check the TCRdb D call of TRBD1. CDR1 is SGHRS, CDR2 YFSETQ, per germline. The CDR3 totals 16 residues. This CDR3 reads CASSLLSGGVVNEQFF.

V usage is TRBV12-3 or TRBV12-4 and J usage is TRBJ1-6. This CDR3 is 12 amino acids long. CDR3 protein: CASSLSASPLHF.